The 9 T cell receptor beta chains below were found in one sample sequenced in a study of cytomegalovirus exposure and HLA in healthy donors. This PCR relied on a set of 60 Vbeta primers and 13 Jbeta primers. Clones were read by immunoSEQ multiplex PCR, and TCRdb kept only the in-frame ones, dropping some. The sample lists approximately 97,000 clones; around four fifths were seen once. Sequencing used PBMCs. The receptors originated from a man aged 40-50 years in good health and CMV-seronegative.

The V call is TRBV5-4, the J call TRBJ2-5, with D perhaps matching TRBD2 (6 bases). V lost 6 bases and J lost 8, with 17 bases in between. Germline V gene sequence: CDR1 SGHNT, CDR2 YYREEE (reference sequence). The CDR3 sequence is 13 residues long. CDR3 coding DNA: TGTGCCAGCAACCGGGGCGGGGAAACAACCCAGTACTTC. Translation gives CASNRGGETTQYF.

This clone was counted a single time. The rearrangement uses TRBV5-6 and TRBJ2-5, with a possible D match to TRBD1 (7 bases). With 0 bases removed from V and 5 bases from J, the gap between germline ends came to 8 bases. The CDR3 is 13 amino acids. Germline V gene data show CDR1 as SGHDT and CDR2 as YYEEEE. Here the CDR3 reads CASSLAGGETQYF. The CDR3 DNA follows: TGTGCCAGCAGCTTGGCAGGGGGGGAGACCCAGTACTTC.

The table lists this clone with a count of one. The rearrangement links TRBV5-4 to TRBJ2-1; maybe TRBD2 (5 bases). The CDR3 totals 12 residues. Germline V gene lookup returns CDR1 SGHNT and CDR2 YYREEE (reference sequence). The V and J ends lost 5 bases and 8 bases respectively, with 11 bases between them. The CDR3 sequence is CASSLDGDEQFF. CDR3 in DNA: TGTGCCAGCAGTCTCGACGGGGATGAGCAGTTCTTC.

The rearrangement links TRBV21-1 to TRBJ2-5; the DNA was not compared with TRBD1, the D call given in the table. TRBV21-1 is marked as a pseudogene. CDR3 size: 15 residues. CDR3 in amino acids: CASSARPDRKETQYF. CDR3 nucleotides: TGTGCCAGCAGCGCACGACCGGACAGAAAAGAGACCCAGTACTTC.

The V and J genes are TRBV11-2 and TRBJ1-5; D gene uncertain. Germline V lookup: CDR1 SGHAT, CDR2 FQNNGV. The CDR3 contains 12 residues. Trimming stripped 3 bases from V and 4 bases from J, with 4 bases between. CDR3 in amino acids: CASSFENQPQHF. As DNA, the CDR3 is TGTGCCAGCAGCTTCGAGAATCAGCCCCAGCATTTT.

The V gene is TRBV5-1, the J gene TRBJ2-2; possible D gene TRBD1, 6 bases. Germline V gene sequence: CDR1 SGHRS, CDR2 YFSETQ. This CDR3 region has 15 residues. Trimming pared 0 bases from V and 4 bases from J, leaving 10 bases between. The DNA of the CDR3 is TGCGCCAGCAGCTTGGATACAGGGATCACCGGGGAGCTGTTTTTT. Its translation is CASSLDTGITGELFF.

This chain connects TRBV25-1 to TRBJ1-4, with D perhaps TRBD1 (5 bases). The germline V and J ends were trimmed by 3 bases and 4 bases, with 15 bases remaining between them. Germline lookup yields CDR1 MGHDK and CDR2 SYGVNS. This CDR3 comprises 16 residues. The CDR3: CASSDPGGRVNEKLFF. DNA of the CDR3: TGTGCCAGCAGTGATCCAGGCGGCAGGGTTAATGAAAAACTGTTTTTT. The complete variable domain, with remaining parts taken from reference TRBV25-1 and TRBJ1-4, reads EADIYQTPRYLVIGTGKKITLECSQTMGHDKMYWYQQDPGMELHLIHYSYGVNSTEKGDLSSESTVSRIRTEHFPLTLESARPSHTSQYLCASSDPGGRVNEKLFFGSGTQLSVL.

The chain combines TRBV5-1 with TRBJ1-2; TRBD1 agrees at 9 bases. There are 15 residues in the CDR3. V lost 2 bases, J lost 4 bases, and 6 bases stayed unmatched. CDR1 is SGHRS, CDR2 YFSETQ, per germline. This CDR3 is CASSFGPTGGYGYTF. In DNA, the CDR3 is TGCGCCAGCAGCTTCGGCCCGACAGGGGGCTATGGCTACACCTTC.

V usage is TRBV5-1 and J usage is TRBJ1-6, with 9 bases identical to TRBD1. The CDR3 sequence is 16 residues long. V gave up 0 bases and J gave up 5 bases; unmatched junction bases: 3. CDR1 is SGHRS, CDR2 YFSETQ, per germline. The CDR3 DNA follows: TGCGCCAGCAGCTTGGATGGGACAGGGAATAATTCACCCCTCCACTTT. Its protein product is CASSLDGTGNNSPLHF. The whole variable domain, filled in from reference TRBV5-1 and TRBJ1-6, reads KAGVTQTPRYLIKTRGQQVTLSCSPISGHRSVSWYQQTPGQGLQFLFEYFSETQRNKGNFPGRFSGRQFSNSRSEMNVSTLELGDSALYLCASSLDGTGNNSPLHFGNGTRLTVT.